Sequencing of this TCR beta chain was carried out in a study of shared T cell receptors in the human thymus. Clones were read by immunoSEQ multiplex PCR, and TCRdb kept only the in-frame ones, dropping some. The sample records about 610,000 clones, 88% being singletons. This CDR3 has 13 residues. Trimming pared 3 bases from V and 1 base from J, leaving 6 bases between. CDR1 and CDR2 (germline): SGHNT, YENEEA. In addition, the sample was reused for a study of human thymus T cells. This second study notes: During corrective heart surgery, resections were taken, and the thymus tissue came from them. V and J gene usage appeared biased in thymic and blood repertoires. The related literature has documented a marked overlap of thymic repertoires among unrelated individuals.

The chain joins TRBV11-3 to TRBJ1-1; D is uncertain. The TCR originated in a boy younger than two with a congenital heart defect. The sequenced sample consisted of thymocytes. For the CDR3, the DNA is TGTGCCAGCAGCTTCGTCGGGAACACTGAAGCTTTCTTT. It encodes CASSFVGNTEAFF.